What follows are 20 T cell receptor beta chains derived from one specimen sequenced in a study of human T cells and chemical hapten exposure. A single record per CDR3 protein comes from TCRdb applying MiXCR to the RACE reads. The table shows 100,000 or so distinct CDR3 sequences, with 9.3% occurring only once. Time point meaning: patch test 2, 6 weeks after DPC sensitization. The treatment is: therapeutic diphenylcyclopropenone sensitization with weekly scalp DPC. The source material was whole blood, sampled in connection with sensitization to the hapten diphenylcyclopropenone (DPC). All receptors come from a woman in her thirties or forties with alopecia areata. Some clones in this sample may be carry-over from other donors' samples.

At least ten counts were recorded for this clonotype. The chain is built from TRBV4-1 and TRBJ2-1; 11 nucleotides line up with TRBD2. Germline assignment: CDR1 MGHRA and CDR2 YSYEKL. This CDR3 has 15 amino acids. V lost 3 bases, J lost 7 bases, and 5 bases stayed unmatched. The CDR3 loop is CASSQVAGGGNEQFF. The CDR3 region has the DNA TGCGCCAGCAGCCAGGTAGCGGGAGGGGGAAATGAGCAGTTCTTC.

This clonotype was seen at least ten times. The chain carries TRBV28 and TRBJ2-4; D possibly corresponds to TRBD1 (5 bases). This CDR3 region has 11 residues. The germline gives CDR1 MDHEN, CDR2 SYDVKM. With 6 bases removed from V and 15 bases from J, the gap between germline ends came to 15 bases. CDR3 sequence reads: CASRSTAFWYF. The CDR3 DNA follows: TGTGCCAGCAGATCGACAGCTTTCTGGTACTTC. The full variable domain, with the rest looked up from reference TRBV28 and TRBJ2-4, is DVKVTQSSRYLVKRTGEKVFLECVQDMDHENMFWYRQDPGLGLRLIYFSYDVKMKEKGDIPEGYSVSREKKERFSLILESASTNQTSMYLCASRSTAFWYFGAGTRLSVL.

This clonotype has a count of ten or more. J is TRBJ2-7 and V is TRBV7-9, with 9 bases lining up with TRBD1. Germline values: CDR1 SEHNR, CDR2 FQNEAQ (reference sequence). The CDR3 contains 16 residues. Unmatched junction bases numbered 12, after V lost 4 bases and J lost 5 bases. The CDR3 DNA sequence: TGTGCCAGCAGCTACTCCCCTGGACAGGGGTTCCACGAGCAGTACTTC. Encoded protein: CASSYSPGQGFHEQYF.

This sequence joins TRBV6-2 or TRBV6-3 and TRBJ2-1; D possibly corresponds to TRBD2 (6 bases). Germline V CDR1 and CDR2: MNHEY, SVGEGT. The CDR3 length is 13 residues. Trimming removed 6 bases from V and 5 bases from J, with 11 bases in between. CDR3 nucleotide sequence: TGTGCCAGCAGAGGGACTGGGAACAATGAGCAGTTCTTC. It specifies CASRGTGNNEQFF.

This sequence joins TRBV5-1 and TRBJ2-3, with D unclear. The CDR3 covers 14 residues. CDR1 is SGHRS and CDR2 is YFSETQ in the germline V gene. V gave up 1 base and J gave up 5 bases, with 11 bases separating them. The CDR3 loop is CASSLNLPGDTQYF. Written as DNA, the CDR3 is TGCGCCAGCAGCTTGAATTTGCCGGGAGATACGCAGTATTTT.

At least ten counts were recorded for this clonotype. The CDR3 here is CASSIRLANHNEQFF. CDR3 sequence (DNA): TGTGCCAGCAGTATTCGACTAGCGAACCACAATGAGCAGTTCTTC. This chain uses TRBV7-9 with TRBJ2-1, with TRBD2 matching over 8 bases. CDR1 is SEHNR and CDR2 is FQNEAQ in the germline V gene (reference sequence). The CDR3 loop spans 15 amino acids. V gave up 6 bases and J gave up 5 bases; unmatched junction bases: 9.

This clonotype was seen more than once but under ten times. The rearrangement links TRBV20-1 to TRBJ2-3, with 7 nucleotides matching TRBD2. CDR3 length: 13 residues. Germline CDR1 and CDR2: DFQATT and SNEGSKA (reference sequence). After removal of 3 bases from V and 0 bases from J, the junction contained 0 bases not matched to a gene. CDR3 sequence reads: CSASSGSTDTQYF. CDR3 DNA sequence: TGCAGTGCTAGTAGCGGGAGCACAGATACGCAGTATTTT.

V and J are TRBV28 and TRBJ2-3, with unresolved D. CDR1 is MDHEN, CDR2 SYDVKM, per germline. The CDR3 sequence is 11 residues long. V was cut by 8 bases and J by 4 bases, with 7 bases left in between. In DNA form, the CDR3 reads TGTGCCAGCGGAGCCCCAGATACGCAGTATTTT. Its protein product is CASGAPDTQYF.

The sample holds a few counts of this clonotype. CDR3 loop: CASSLVANEQFF. The CDR3 region has the DNA TGTGCCAGCAGCTTAGTTGCCAATGAGCAGTTCTTC. This chain joins TRBV11-3 and TRBJ2-1; D unclear. This CDR3 spans 12 amino acids. V was cut by 1 base and J by 6 bases, with 4 bases left in between. Germline lookup yields CDR1 SGHNT and CDR2 YENEEA.

This clonotype was counted ten times or more. The chain joins TRBV19 to TRBJ1-1, with D perhaps matching TRBD1 (5 bases). Trimming stripped 6 bases from V and 4 bases from J, with 15 bases between. The CDR3 is 14 residues long. The V gene's germline CDR1 is LNHDA and CDR2 SQIVND (reference sequence). CDR3 nucleotides: TGTGCCAGTAGCCCGGGGCAAGGGAGCACTGAAGCTTTCTTT. Translated: CASSPGQGSTEAFF.

Many counts were recorded for this clonotype. This rearrangement joins TRBV2 to TRBJ1-5, with D unclear. V lost 1 base and J lost 6, with 13 bases in between. The length of the CDR3 is 15 residues. Germline V gene sequence: CDR1 SNHLY, CDR2 FYNNEI. CDR3: CASSEGYGGSQPQHF. The CDR3 nucleotides read TGTGCCAGCAGTGAAGGGTATGGCGGCAGTCAGCCCCAGCATTTT.

Ten or more counts support this clonotype. This chain links TRBV4-1 with TRBJ1-2; D remains ambiguous. The CDR3 is 15 amino acids. CDR1 and CDR2 from the germline V gene are MGHRA and YSYEKL. V was shortened by 3 bases and J by 4 bases, with 15 bases between the two germline ends. CDR3 nucleotide sequence: TGCGCCAGCAGCCACCCATTCGGACGGATCTATGGCTACACCTTC. Translation: CASSHPFGRIYGYTF.

The rearrangement uses TRBV10-3 and TRBJ1-3; possible D gene TRBD1, 5 bases. Germline V gene lookup returns CDR1 ENHRY and CDR2 SYGVKD. CDR3 length: 15 residues. Trimming removed 3 bases from V and 4 bases from J, with 13 bases in between. The CDR3 here is CAISEGRGSGNTIYF. The CDR3 DNA sequence: TGTGCCATCAGTGAAGGAAGGGGATCGGGAAACACCATATATTTT.

The chain recombines TRBV28 with TRBJ1-6; 8 nucleotides line up with TRBD1. V dropped 5 bases and J dropped 5; count of bases not matched to a gene: 8. Germline CDR1 reads MDHEN; CDR2 reads SYDVKM. The CDR3 spans 16 residues. The CDR3 DNA reads as TGTGCCAGCAGTCCCAATGGACAGGGCAATAATTCACCCCTCCACTTT. This codes for CASSPNGQGNNSPLHF.

This clonotype was seen at least ten times. The V gene is TRBV7-2, the J gene TRBJ1-2; perhaps TRBD1 as D (6 bases). From germline, CDR1 is SGHTA and CDR2 FQGNSA. This CDR3 is 14 amino acids long. The V end was cut by 3 bases, the J end by 4 bases, with 12 bases between. CDR3 region: CASSFDRSAYGYTF. CDR3 sequence (DNA): TGTGCCAGCAGCTTCGACAGGAGCGCCTATGGCTACACCTTC. Based on the CDR3 plus reference TRBV7-2 and TRBJ1-2, the full variable domain is GAGVSQSPSNKVTEKGKDVELRCDPISGHTALYWYRQSLGQGLEFLIYFQGNSAPDKSGLPSDRFSAERTGGSVSTLTIQRTQQEDSAVYLCASSFDRSAYGYTFGSGTRLTVV.

The genes are TRBV24-1 and TRBJ1-5, with 10 nucleotides matching TRBD1. V gave up 3 bases and J gave up 3 bases; unmatched junction bases: 13. CDR3 length equals 19 residues. Germline V gives CDR1 KGHDR, CDR2 SFDVKD. The CDR3 loop reads CATSDHPGQGGLVNQPQHF. The CDR3, as DNA: TGTGCCACCAGTGATCACCCCGGACAGGGGGGGTTGGTCAATCAGCCCCAGCATTTT.

This clonotype occurred a few times. At one end, the junction sequence differs from germline, possibly due to a read error. This rearrangement joins TRBV2 to TRBJ2-7, with TRBD2 matching over 9 bases. Germline V gene lookup returns CDR1 SNHLY and CDR2 FYNNEI. This CDR3 region has 15 residues. The CDR3 loop is CASCELSGSFYEQYF. Written as DNA, the CDR3 is TGTGCCAGCTGTGAGCTTAGCGGGAGTTTCTACGAGCAGTACTTC.

There are many counts of this clonotype. J is TRBJ2-3 and V is TRBV6-1; 10 bases line up with TRBD1. This CDR3 is 16 amino acids long. V lost 4 bases, J lost 2 bases, and 6 bases stayed unmatched. CDR1 and CDR2 from the germline V gene are MNHNS and SASEGT. In nucleotides, the CDR3 is TGTGCCAGCAGTGCCCGGACAGGGGGTTCCACAGATACGCAGTATTTT. This codes for CASSARTGGSTDTQYF.

The table lists this clonotype with many counts. The CDR3 nucleotides read TGCAGCGTTGAAGCAAGAAGTGATGGAAACACCATATATTTT. Amino acids: CSVEARSDGNTIYF. The chain combines TRBV29-1 with TRBJ1-3; D is undetermined. V was trimmed by 1 base and J by 3 bases, leaving 10 bases between them. The CDR3 is 14 residues long. Germline-derived CDR1 and CDR2 are SQVTM and ANQGSEA. The full variable domain, with the rest looked up from reference TRBV29-1 and TRBJ1-3, is SAVISQKPSRDICQRGTSLTIQCQVDSQVTMMFWYRQQPGQSLTLIATANQGSEATYESGFVIDKFPISRPNLTFSTLTVSNMSPEDSSIYLCSVEARSDGNTIYFGEGSWLTVV.

The V and J genes are TRBV7-2 and TRBJ2-5; D gene uncertain. Trimming pared 4 bases from V and 0 bases from J, leaving 12 bases between. This CDR3 is 15 amino acids long. CDR1 is SGHTA and CDR2 is FQGNSA in the germline V gene. In nucleotides, the CDR3 is TGTGCCAGCAGCTCCGATAGCACCTACCAAGAGACCCAGTACTTC. It codes for CASSSDSTYQETQYF.